These 5 T cell receptor beta chains originate from one sample sequenced in a study of cytomegalovirus exposure and HLA in healthy donors. A multiplex PCR was run with 60 Vbeta primers and 13 Jbeta primers. Some clones are missing from TCRdb's copy, which holds only in-frame ones; the method was immunoSEQ multiplex PCR. This table has over 150,000 clones, roughly 87% appearing once. Source material: PBMCs. These receptors originate from a girl between 5 and 17 years old in good health and CMV-seropositive.

This chain connects TRBV30 to TRBJ2-1; D is uncertain. CDR1 is GTSNPN, CDR2 SVGIG, per germline (reference sequence). There are 12 residues in the CDR3. V lost 1 base and J 5 bases, leaving 6 bases between the germline ends. CDR3: CAWSAVNNEQFF. Written as DNA, the CDR3 is TGTGCCTGGAGTGCCGTTAACAATGAGCAGTTCTTC. Full variable domain (rest looked up from reference TRBV30 and TRBJ2-1): SQTIHQWPATLVQPVGSPLSLECTVEGTSNPNLYWYRQAAGRGLQLLFYSVGIGQISSEVPQNLSASRPQDRQFILSSKKLLLSDSGFYLCAWSAVNNEQFFGPGTRLTVL.

The chain carries TRBV2 and TRBJ2-5; 7 bases fit TRBD2. Germline values: CDR1 SNHLY, CDR2 FYNNEI. Losses at the gene ends were 10 bases for V and 5 bases for J; bases not matched to a gene: 7. The CDR3 spans 12 residues. For the CDR3, the DNA is TGTGCCAACGGACTAGTCCGCGAGACCCAGTACTTC. Protein sequence: CANGLVRETQYF.

This chain uses TRBV5-4 with TRBJ1-1, with a weak D call TRBD1 (5 bases). V was shortened by 1 base and J by 4 bases, with 8 bases between the two germline ends. This CDR3 comprises 13 residues. Germline CDR1 SGHNT, CDR2 YYREEE (reference sequence). CDR3: CASSLLQATEAFF. The CDR3 bases are TGTGCCAGCAGCTTGTTACAGGCCACTGAAGCTTTCTTT.

This chain uses TRBV7-9 with TRBJ2-1, with TRBD2 matching 9 bases. CDR1 and CDR2 from the germline V gene are SEHNR and FQNEAQ (reference sequence). This CDR3 has 15 amino acids. With V trimmed by 6 bases and J by 7 bases, 10 bases remained unmatched. CDR3 DNA: TGTGCCAGCAGGGGAATAGCGGGAGTCGAGAATGAGCAGTTCTTC. Its translation: CASRGIAGVENEQFF.

The gene calls are TRBV12-5 and TRBJ1-2; TRBD1 is a possible D gene (6 bases). Trimming took off 3 bases at V and 5 bases at J, with 19 bases between the two ends. The CDR3 loop spans 16 amino acids. Germline V gene sequence: CDR1 LGHNT, CDR2 FRNRAP. The CDR3, as DNA: TGTGCTAGTGGTTTAGATCTGGACAGCCCTTATTATGGCTACACCTTC. It yields the protein CASGLDLDSPYYGYTF.